This T cell receptor beta chain stems from a study of T cell repertoires in cytomegalovirus infection. Across the study: The public TCR beta signatures pointed to both CMV infection and matching HLA type.

This clonotype appeared a few times. What it binds is unknown. TCRdb fed the reads into MiXCR, producing one record per CDR3 protein. The sample has fewer than 350,000 distinct CDR3 sequences; 9.5% are singletons. The study, taken as a whole, reports: HLA-C-restricted, CMV-specific TCR beta clonotypes were dominant ex vivo. Carriers of CMV plus the relevant HLA were identified by cumulative public TCR beta family frequency.

CDR1 is SGHTA and CDR2 is FQGNSA in the germline V gene. The CDR3 is 18 residues long. With V trimmed by 5 bases and J by 0 bases, 10 bases remained unmatched. The gene calls are TRBV7-2 and TRBJ2-7, with 13 bases identical to TRBD2. Sequenced: PBMCs. The sequence was obtained from a human donor in good health (CMV status not recorded). Some clones in this sample may be carry-over from other donors' samples. The CDR3 protein is CASSPLAGGSFSSYEQYF. CDR3 in DNA: TGTGCCAGCAGCCCACTAGCGGGAGGGTCCTTTAGCTCCTACGAGCAGTACTTC.